A selection of T cell receptor beta chains follows, all from one sample in a study of cytomegalovirus exposure and HLA in healthy donors. TCRdb's table, derived via immunoSEQ multiplex PCR, lists solely in-frame clones and lacks some. Altogether approximately 110,000 clones are present, less than 90% being singletons, with the ten largest covering under 0.3%. Input material: PBMCs. The receptors originated from a man aged 50 to 60 in good health and CMV-seronegative. The CDR3 runs from the conserved cysteine through the conserved F or W. D genes are given only for firm matches. Part of the rows lack a size; the others show once, few, many or a class for expanded clones.

j_gene,d_gene,abundance,v_gene,CDR3nt,CDR3aa
TRBJ2-1,NA,NA,TRBV11-2,TGTGCCAGCAGCCGGACTCCAGCCTACAATGAGCAGTTCTTC,CASSRTPAYNEQFF
TRBJ2-7,TRBD1,NA,TRBV7-6,TGTGCCAGCAGCTTAGCCTTACAGGGGGCGGACGAGCAGTACTTC,CASSLALQGADEQYF
TRBJ1-1,TRBD1,NA,TRBV7-6,TGTGCCAGCAGCCCGACAGGGGTCCTATCCATGAACACTGAAGCTTTCTTT,CASSPTGVLSMNTEAFF
TRBJ1-2,TRBD1,NA,TRBV6-1,TGTGCCAGCAGTACCCCCGGGACAGGGGGTCGCGGCTACACCTTC,CASSTPGTGGRGYTF
TRBJ1-1,TRBD1,NA,TRBV23-1,TGCGCCAGCAGTCCGCGACAGGGATCCACTGAAGCTTTCTTT,CASSPRQGSTEAFF
TRBJ2-2,NA,NA,TRBV5-3,TGTGCCAGAAGCTCCCCGGGACACCTAGAGGGCACCGGGGAGCTGTTTTTT,CARSSPGHLEGTGELFF
TRBJ1-3,NA,few,TRBV6-6,TGTGCCAGCAGTTATCAGGGAATAACTGGAAACACCATATATTTT,CASSYQGITGNTIYF
TRBJ2-7,TRBD2,NA,TRBV7-9,TGTGCCAGCAGCTTTCGGGGCGGGGGGCCTTCCTACGAGCAGTACTTC,CASSFRGGGPSYEQYF
TRBJ2-2,NA,few,TRBV9,TGTGCCAGCAGCCCCCACAGGGGAGGCACCGGGGAGCTGTTTTTT,CASSPHRGGTGELFF
TRBJ1-5,TRBD1,once,TRBV7-7,TGTGCTAGCAGCCGGGACAGAGATCAGCCCCAGCATTTT,CASSRDRDQPQHF
TRBJ2-7,NA,NA,TRBV6-5,TGTGCCAGCAGTCGACGGGGACTCCGGTACGAGCAGTACTTC,CASSRRGLRYEQYF
TRBJ1-1,TRBD1,NA,TRBV7-9,TGTGCCAGCAGTTCGCTAACAGGGGGCACTGAAGCTTTCTTT,CASSSLTGGTEAFF
TRBJ1-2,NA,once,TRBV19,TGTGCCAGTAGTATCGCGGCCAGGGCGGTCTATGGCTACACCTTC,CASSIAARAVYGYTF
TRBJ2-3,NA,NA,TRBV2,TGTGCCAGCAGCGAGATTACAGATACGCAGTATTTT,CASSEITDTQYF
TRBJ1-3,NA,NA,TRBV7-6,TGTGCCAGCAGCCCCCTGAGCTCTGGAAACACCATATATTTT,CASSPLSSGNTIYF
TRBJ2-3,NA,NA,TRBV7-2,TGTGCCAGCAGCCGAGCGGCCCCGGGCACAGATACGCAGTATTTT,CASSRAAPGTDTQYF
TRBJ2-7,TRBD2,NA,TRBV5-5,TGTGCCAGCAGCTTGGCGACTAGCGGGAGCGTTTACGAGCAGTACTTC,CASSLATSGSVYEQYF
TRBJ1-5,TRBD1,NA,TRBV28,TGTGCCATCAGGGGGACAGGGGCGTTGGGCGGCAATCAGCCCCAGCATTTT,CAIRGTGALGGNQPQHF
TRBJ1-5,NA,NA,TRBV2,TGTGCCAGCAGACTTGGACACGCTAGCAATCAGCCCCAGCATTTT,CASRLGHASNQPQHF
TRBJ1-2,TRBD1,NA,TRBV25-1,TGTGCCAGCAGTGAAGATGGGCCGACAGGGCCCGAGGGCTACACCTTC,CASSEDGPTGPEGYTF
TRBJ2-7,TRBD2,NA,TRBV7-9,TGTGCCAGCAGCAAAGGGGGACTAGCGGAGGGGAGCGAGCAGTACTTC,CASSKGGLAEGSEQYF
TRBJ2-1,TRBD2,few,TRBV15,TGTGCCACCAGCAGAGATAGGGTGGGTCTAGCGGGAGGGTATCATGAGCAGTTCTTC,CATSRDRVGLAGGYHEQFF